This T cell receptor (beta chain) was found in a study of neurological immune-mediated disorders. There are many counts of this clonotype. The antigen remains unidentified. V was cut by 7 bases and J by 4 bases, with 13 bases left in between. The CDR3 spans 14 residues. CDR1 is MNHEY and CDR2 is SVGEGT in the germline V gene. 5'RACE with 10-nucleotide random UMIs generated the cDNA. Whenever a sequencing run was performed, it yielded over 160 million TCR-beta sequences from 15-18 subjects. TCRdb reanalysed the 5' RACE reads using MiXCR and keeps one entry per CDR3 protein. The sample lists about 66,000 distinct CDR3 sequences; less than 5.5% were seen once. Overall study results and limits: No clinical or MRI feature was associated with the multiple sclerosis repertoire cluster. HTLV-1-associated myelopathy ranked highest for TCR clonal expansion and multiple sclerosis lowest, beneath healthy controls.

The TCR originated in a man in his thirties or forties with multiple sclerosis. What was sequenced was PBMCs. This rearrangement joins TRBV6-2 or TRBV6-3 to TRBJ2-2, with D tentatively TRBD1 or TRBD2 (5 bases each). CDR3 region: CASTNGGGTGELFF. The CDR3 nucleotides are TGTGCCAGCACCAACGGTGGGGGCACCGGGGAGCTGTTTTTT.